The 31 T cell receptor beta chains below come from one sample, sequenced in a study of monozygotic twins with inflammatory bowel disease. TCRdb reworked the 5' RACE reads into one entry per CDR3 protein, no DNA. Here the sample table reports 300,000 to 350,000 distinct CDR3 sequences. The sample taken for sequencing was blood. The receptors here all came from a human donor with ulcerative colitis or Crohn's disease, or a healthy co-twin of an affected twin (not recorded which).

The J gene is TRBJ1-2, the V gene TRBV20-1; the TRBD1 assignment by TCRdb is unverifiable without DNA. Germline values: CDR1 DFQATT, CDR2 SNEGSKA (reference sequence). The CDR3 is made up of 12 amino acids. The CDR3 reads CSAGTDNYGYTF.

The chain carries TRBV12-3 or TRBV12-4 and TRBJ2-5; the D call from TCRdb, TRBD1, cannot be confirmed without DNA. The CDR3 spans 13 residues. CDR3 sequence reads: CASSRRGQETQYF.

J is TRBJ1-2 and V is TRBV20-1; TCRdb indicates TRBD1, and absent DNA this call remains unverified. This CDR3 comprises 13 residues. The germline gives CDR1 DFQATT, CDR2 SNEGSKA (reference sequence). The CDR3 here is CSARVSGNYGYTF.

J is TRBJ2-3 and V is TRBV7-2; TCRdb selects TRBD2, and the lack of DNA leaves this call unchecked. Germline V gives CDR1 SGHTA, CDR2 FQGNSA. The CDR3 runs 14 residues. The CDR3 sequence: CASSLARTSDTQYF.

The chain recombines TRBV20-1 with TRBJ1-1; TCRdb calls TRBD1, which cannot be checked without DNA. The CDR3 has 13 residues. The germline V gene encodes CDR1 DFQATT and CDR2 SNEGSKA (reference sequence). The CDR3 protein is CSARDSDRAEAFF.

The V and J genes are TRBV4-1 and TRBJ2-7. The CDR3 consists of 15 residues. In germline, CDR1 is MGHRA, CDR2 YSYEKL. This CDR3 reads CASSLVMSSSYEQYF.

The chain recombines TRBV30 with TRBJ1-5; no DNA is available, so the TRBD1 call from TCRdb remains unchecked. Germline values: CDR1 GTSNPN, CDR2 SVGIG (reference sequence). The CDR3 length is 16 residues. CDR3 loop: CAWSVGGHYSNQPQHF.

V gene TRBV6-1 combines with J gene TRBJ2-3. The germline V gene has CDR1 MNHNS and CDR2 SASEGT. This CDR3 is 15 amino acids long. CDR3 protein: CASKEWKIDTDTQYF.

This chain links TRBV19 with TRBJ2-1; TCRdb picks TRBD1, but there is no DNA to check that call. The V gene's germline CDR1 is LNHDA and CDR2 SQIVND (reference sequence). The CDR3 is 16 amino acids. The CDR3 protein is CACSMGRDPAYNEQFF.

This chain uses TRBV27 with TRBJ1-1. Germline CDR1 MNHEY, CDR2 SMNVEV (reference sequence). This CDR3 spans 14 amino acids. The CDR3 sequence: CASSFSQGGTEAFF.

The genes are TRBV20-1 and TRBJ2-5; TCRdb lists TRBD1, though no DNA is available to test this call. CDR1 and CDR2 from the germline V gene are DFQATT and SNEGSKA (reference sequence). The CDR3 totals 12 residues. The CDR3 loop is CSAPQGQETQYF.

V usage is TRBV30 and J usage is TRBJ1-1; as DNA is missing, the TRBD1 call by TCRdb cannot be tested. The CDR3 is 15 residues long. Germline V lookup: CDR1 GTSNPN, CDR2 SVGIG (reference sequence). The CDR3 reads CAWDDRVLVRTEAFF.

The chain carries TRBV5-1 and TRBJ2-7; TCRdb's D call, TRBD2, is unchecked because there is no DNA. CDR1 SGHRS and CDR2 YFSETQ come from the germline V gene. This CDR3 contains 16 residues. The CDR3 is CASSRIGGTNSYEQYF.

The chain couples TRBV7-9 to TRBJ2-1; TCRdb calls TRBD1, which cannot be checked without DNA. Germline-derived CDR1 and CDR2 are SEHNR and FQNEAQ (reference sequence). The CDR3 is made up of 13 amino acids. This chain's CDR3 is CASSFWDRNEQFF.

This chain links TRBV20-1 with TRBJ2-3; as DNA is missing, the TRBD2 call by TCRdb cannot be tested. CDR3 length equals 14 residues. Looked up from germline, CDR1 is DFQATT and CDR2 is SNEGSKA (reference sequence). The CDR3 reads CSAGLAASTDTQYF.

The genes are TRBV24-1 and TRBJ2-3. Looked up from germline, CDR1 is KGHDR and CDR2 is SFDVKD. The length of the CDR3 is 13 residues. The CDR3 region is CATSDRLGDTQYF.

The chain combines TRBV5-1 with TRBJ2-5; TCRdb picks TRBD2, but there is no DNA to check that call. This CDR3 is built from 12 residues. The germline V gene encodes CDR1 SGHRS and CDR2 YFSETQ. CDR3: CASSGLRETQYF.

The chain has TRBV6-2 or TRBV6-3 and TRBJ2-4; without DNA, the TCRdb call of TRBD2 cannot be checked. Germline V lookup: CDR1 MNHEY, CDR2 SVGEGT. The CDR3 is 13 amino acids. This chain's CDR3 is CASSSTSGAEWDF.

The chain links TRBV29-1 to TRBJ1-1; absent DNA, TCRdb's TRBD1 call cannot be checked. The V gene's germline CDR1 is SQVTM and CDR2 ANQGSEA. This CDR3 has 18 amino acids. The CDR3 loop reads CSVVPGSQRRRLNTEAFF.

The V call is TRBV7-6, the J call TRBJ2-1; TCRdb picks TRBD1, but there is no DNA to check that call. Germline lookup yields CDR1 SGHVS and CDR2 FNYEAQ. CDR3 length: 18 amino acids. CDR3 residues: CASSLDLSALSSYNEQFF.

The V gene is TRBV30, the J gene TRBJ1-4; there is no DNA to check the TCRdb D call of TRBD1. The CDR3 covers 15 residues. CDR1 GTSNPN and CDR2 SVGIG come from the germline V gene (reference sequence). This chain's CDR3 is CACQRGQGSNEKLFF.

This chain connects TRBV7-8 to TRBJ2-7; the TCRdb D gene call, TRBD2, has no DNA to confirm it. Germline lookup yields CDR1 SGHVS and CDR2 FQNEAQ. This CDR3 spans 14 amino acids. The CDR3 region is CASSFLAGAYEQYF.

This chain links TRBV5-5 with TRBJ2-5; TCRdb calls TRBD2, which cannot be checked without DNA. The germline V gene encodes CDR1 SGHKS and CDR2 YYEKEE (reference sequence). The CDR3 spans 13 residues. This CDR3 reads CASSASFQETQYF.

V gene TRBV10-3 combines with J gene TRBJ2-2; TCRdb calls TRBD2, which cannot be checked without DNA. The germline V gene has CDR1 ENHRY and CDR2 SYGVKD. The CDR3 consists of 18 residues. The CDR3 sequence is CAISESASGRALAGELFF.

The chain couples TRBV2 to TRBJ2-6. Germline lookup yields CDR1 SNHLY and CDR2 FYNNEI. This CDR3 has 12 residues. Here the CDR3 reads CASIPGANVLTF.

The CDR3 loop is CASRTTRGDHYGYTF. The gene calls are TRBV4-1 and TRBJ1-2; lacking DNA, the TRBD1 call made by TCRdb goes unchecked. Germline values: CDR1 MGHRA, CDR2 YSYEKL. The CDR3 runs 15 residues.

The CDR3 spells CASSYAKSGGNYGYTF. This chain uses TRBV6-5 with TRBJ1-2; the TCRdb D gene call, TRBD1, has no DNA to confirm it. This CDR3 contains 16 residues. The germline gives CDR1 MNHEY, CDR2 SVGAGI.

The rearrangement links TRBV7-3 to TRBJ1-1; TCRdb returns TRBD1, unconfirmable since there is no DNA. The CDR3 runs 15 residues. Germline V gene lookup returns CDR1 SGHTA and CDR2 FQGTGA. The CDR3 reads CASSPQGGVNTEAFF.

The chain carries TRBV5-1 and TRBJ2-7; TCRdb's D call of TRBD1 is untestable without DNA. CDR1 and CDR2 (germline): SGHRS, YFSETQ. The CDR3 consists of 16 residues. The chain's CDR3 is CASSSQGRETSYEQYF.

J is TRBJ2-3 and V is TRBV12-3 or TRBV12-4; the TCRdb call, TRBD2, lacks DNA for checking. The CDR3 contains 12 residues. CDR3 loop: CASLGAGHTQYF.

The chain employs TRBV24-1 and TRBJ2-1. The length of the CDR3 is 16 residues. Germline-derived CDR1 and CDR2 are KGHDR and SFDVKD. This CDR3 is CATSDLRESSYNEQFF.